This TCR beta chain was identified during a study of human versus mouse CDR3 diversity and MHC coevolution. Study context: Samples had between roughly 5.5 x 10^6 and 1.6 x 10^7 valid reads.

This CDR3 has 16 residues. The trim removed 3 bases at V and 7 bases at J, leaving 10 bases unmatched. CDR1 is WSHSY and CDR2 is SAAADI in the germline V gene. Comment on this clone: Its specificity is unknown.

Sorting isolated naive CD4 T cells lacking CD45RO and expressing CD62L. Some clones are missing from TCRdb's copy, which holds only in-frame ones; the method was immunoSEQ multiplex PCR. The repertoire holds tens of thousands of clones, with over 90% as singletons. Study findings and constraints: Six MHC II alleles selected the human T cells. By iCHAO1, human TCR beta clonotypes numbered about 1.5 million, the most.

The sequencing input was naive CD4+ T cells from blood. Subset here: CD45RO-negative CD62L-positive naive CD4 T cells. The source of this sequence is a person in their sixties in good health. This chain connects TRBV10-2 to TRBJ2-1; TRBD2 matches at 9 bases. The CDR3 spells CASSDYPGLASNEQFF. CDR3 nucleotides: TGCGCCAGCAGTGACTACCCGGGACTAGCTTCGAATGAGCAGTTCTTC.